The T cell receptor (beta chain) under discussion was sequenced for a study of T cells expressing NK-cell markers. Study as a whole: Seven HCMV-seropositive donors and one seronegative donor made up the eight sequenced donors.

Following a re-call of the 5' RACE reads, TCRdb has one entry per CDR3 protein and lacks DNA. The data include hundreds of thousands of distinct CDR3 sequences; the top ten clones carry about 3.6%. CDR1 DFQATT and CDR2 SNEGSKA come from the germline V gene (reference sequence). This CDR3 is built from 11 residues. The origin of this receptor is a man younger than 35 in good health. The chain is built from TRBV20-1 and TRBJ1-4. The sequenced sample was blood T cells: a sorted CD56 or NKG2C T cell subset, CD4+ or CD8+ T cells, or bulk PBMC T cells (not recorded which). CDR3 region: CSVSTNEKLFF.